The source of this T cell receptor beta chain is a study of cytomegalovirus exposure and HLA in healthy donors. The study ran its PCR with 60 Vbeta and 13 Jbeta primers. Authors' processing steps: An analysis performed later counted roughly 80 million unique TCR beta chains (around 9.9 million of them shared). TCRdb's table, derived via immunoSEQ multiplex PCR, lists solely in-frame clones and lacks some. That table is the source of V, J and clone size, and D and trimming were worked out from the DNA. The sample has 150,000 to 200,000 clones, and its top ten clones hold approximately 0.8%. Germline lookup yields CDR1 SQVTM and CDR2 ANQGSEA. CDR3 size: 12 residues. V gave up 4 bases and J gave up 1 base, with 7 bases separating them. Broader study findings: For most TCR sequences rarity was the rule, although some public TCRs occurred in many donors.

With respect to this clone: Antigen: not known.

J is TRBJ1-1 and V is TRBV29-1; D is undetermined. This clonotype was obtained from a woman aged 18-29 years in good health and CMV-seropositive. The sample taken for sequencing was PBMCs. CDR3 bases: TGCAGCGTTGCTGGCAGGAACACTGAAGCTTTCTTT. Its protein product is CSVAGRNTEAFF.